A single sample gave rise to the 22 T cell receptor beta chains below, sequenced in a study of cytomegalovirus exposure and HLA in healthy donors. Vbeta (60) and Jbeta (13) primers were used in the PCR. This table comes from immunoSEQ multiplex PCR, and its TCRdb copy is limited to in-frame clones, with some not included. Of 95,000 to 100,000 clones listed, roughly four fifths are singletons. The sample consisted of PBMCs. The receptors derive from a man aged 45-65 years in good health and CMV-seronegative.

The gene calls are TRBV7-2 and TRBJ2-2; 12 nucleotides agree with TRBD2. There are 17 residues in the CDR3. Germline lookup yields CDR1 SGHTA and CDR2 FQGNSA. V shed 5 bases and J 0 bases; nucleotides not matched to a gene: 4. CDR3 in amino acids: CASSQTSGRTNTGELFF. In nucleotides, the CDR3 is TGTGCCAGCAGCCAGACTAGCGGGAGAACGAACACCGGGGAGCTGTTTTTT.

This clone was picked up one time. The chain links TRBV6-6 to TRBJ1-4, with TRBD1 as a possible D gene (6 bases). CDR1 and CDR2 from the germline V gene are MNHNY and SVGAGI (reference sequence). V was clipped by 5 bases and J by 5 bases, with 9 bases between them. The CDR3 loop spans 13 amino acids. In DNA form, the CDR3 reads TGTGCCAGCAGTCGGACAGTCAATGAAAAACTGTTTTTT. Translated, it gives CASSRTVNEKLFF.

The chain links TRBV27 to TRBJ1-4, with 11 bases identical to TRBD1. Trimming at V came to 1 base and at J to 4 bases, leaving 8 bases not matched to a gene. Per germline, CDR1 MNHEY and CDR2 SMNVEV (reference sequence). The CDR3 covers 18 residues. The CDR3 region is CASSLFGGGTGGNEKLFF. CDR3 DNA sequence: TGTGCCAGCAGTTTATTTGGGGGTGGGACAGGGGGTAATGAAAAACTGTTTTTT.

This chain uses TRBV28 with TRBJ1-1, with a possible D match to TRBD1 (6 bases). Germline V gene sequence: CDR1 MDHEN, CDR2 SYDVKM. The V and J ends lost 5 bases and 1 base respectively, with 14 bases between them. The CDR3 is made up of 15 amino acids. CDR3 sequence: CASSRTALSNTEAFF. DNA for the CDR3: TGTGCCAGCAGTAGGACAGCCTTATCGAACACTGAAGCTTTCTTT.

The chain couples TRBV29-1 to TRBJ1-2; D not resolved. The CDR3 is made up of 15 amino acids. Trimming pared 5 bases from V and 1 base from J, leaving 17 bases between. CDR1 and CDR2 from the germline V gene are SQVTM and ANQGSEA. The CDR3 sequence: CSVLAPRADNYGYTF. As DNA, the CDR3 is TGCAGCGTTCTAGCACCGAGGGCCGATAACTATGGCTACACCTTC.

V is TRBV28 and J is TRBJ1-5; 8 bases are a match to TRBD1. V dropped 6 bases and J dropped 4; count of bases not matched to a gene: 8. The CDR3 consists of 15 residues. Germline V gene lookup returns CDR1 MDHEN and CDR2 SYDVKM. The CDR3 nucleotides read TGTGCCAGCAGGGAGATACAGGGGGGGAATCAGCCCCAGCATTTT. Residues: CASREIQGGNQPQHF.

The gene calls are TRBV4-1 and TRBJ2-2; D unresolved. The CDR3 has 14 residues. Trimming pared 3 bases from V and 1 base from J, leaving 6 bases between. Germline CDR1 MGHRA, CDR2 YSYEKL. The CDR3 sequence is CASSHLGNTGELFF. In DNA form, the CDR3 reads TGCGCCAGCAGCCACCTAGGGAACACCGGGGAGCTGTTTTTT.

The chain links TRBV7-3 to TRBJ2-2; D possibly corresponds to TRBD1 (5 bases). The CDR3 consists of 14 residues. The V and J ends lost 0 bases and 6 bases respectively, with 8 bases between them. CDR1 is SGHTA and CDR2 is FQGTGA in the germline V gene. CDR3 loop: CASSLTRAAGELFF. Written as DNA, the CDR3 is TGTGCCAGCAGCTTAACCAGGGCTGCCGGGGAGCTGTTTTTT.

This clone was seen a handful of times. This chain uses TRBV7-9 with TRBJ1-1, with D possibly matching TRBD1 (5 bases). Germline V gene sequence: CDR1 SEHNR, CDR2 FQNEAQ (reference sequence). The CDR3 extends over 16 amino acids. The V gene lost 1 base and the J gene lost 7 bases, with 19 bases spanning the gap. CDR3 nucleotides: TGTGCCAGCAGCTTAGGGGGTCCGGGGGAGTCAAGTGAAGCTTTCTTT. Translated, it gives CASSLGGPGESSEAFF.

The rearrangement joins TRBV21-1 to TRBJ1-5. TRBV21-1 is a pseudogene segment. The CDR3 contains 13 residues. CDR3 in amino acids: CAWEISLNQPQHF. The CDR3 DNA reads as TGTGCCTGGGAGATAAGCCTGAATCAGCCCCAGCATTTT.

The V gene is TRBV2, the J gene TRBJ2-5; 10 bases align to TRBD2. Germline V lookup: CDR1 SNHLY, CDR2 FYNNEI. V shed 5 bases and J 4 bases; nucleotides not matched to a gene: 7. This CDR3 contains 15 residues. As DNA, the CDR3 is TGTGCCAGCAGTCGCCCTAGCGGGGGTGGAGAGACCCAGTACTTC. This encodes CASSRPSGGGETQYF.

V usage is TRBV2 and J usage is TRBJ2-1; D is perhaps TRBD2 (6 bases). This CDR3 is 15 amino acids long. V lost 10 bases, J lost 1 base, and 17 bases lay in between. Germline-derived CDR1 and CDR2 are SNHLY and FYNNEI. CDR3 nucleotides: TGTGCCACTTTCGATGGCGGGGCGTCCTACAATGAGCAGTTCTTC. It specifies CATFDGGASYNEQFF.

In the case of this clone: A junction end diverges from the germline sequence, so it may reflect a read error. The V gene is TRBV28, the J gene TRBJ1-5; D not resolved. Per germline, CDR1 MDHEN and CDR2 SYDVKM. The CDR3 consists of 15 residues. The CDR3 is CASSFTDTSDQPQHF. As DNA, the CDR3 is TGTGCCAGCAGTTTCACAGACACTAGCGATCAGCCCCAGCATTTT.

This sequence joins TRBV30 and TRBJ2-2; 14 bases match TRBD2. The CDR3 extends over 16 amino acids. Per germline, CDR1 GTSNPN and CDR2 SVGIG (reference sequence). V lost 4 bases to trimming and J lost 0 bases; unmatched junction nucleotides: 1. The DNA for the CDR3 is TGTGCCTGGAAGACTAGCGGGAGGGCGAACACCGGGGAGCTGTTTTTT. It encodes CAWKTSGRANTGELFF. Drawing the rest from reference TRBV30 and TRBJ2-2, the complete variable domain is SQTIHQWPATLVQPVGSPLSLECTVEGTSNPNLYWYRQAAGRGLQLLFYSVGIGQISSEVPQNLSASRPQDRQFILSSKKLLLSDSGFYLCAWKTSGRANTGELFFGEGSRLTVL.

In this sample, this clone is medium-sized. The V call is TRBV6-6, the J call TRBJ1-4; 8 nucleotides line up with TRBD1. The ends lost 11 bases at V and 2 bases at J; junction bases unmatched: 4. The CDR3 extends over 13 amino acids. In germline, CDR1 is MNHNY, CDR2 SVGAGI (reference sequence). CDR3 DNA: TGTGCCGGCCAGGGGGCTACTAATGAAAAACTGTTTTTT. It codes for CAGQGATNEKLFF.

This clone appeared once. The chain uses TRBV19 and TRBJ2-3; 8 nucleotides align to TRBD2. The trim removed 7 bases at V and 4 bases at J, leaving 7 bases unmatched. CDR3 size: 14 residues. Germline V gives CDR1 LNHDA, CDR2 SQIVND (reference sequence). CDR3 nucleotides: TGTGCCAGTAATTTCGGGGGGGTTGCAGATACGCAGTATTTT. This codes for CASNFGGVADTQYF. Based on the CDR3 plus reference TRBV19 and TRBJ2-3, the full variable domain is DGGITQSPKYLFRKEGQNVTLSCEQNLNHDAMYWYRQDPGQGLRLIYYSQIVNDFQKGDIAEGYSVSREKKESFPLTVTSAQKNPTAFYLCASNFGGVADTQYFGPGTRLTVL.

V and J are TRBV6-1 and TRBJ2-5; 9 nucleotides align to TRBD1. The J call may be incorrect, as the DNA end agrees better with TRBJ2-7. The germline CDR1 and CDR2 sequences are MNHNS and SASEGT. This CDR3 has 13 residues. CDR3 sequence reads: CASSRDREYEQYF. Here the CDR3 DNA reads TGTGCCAGCTCCCGGGACAGGGAGTACGAGCAGTACTTC.

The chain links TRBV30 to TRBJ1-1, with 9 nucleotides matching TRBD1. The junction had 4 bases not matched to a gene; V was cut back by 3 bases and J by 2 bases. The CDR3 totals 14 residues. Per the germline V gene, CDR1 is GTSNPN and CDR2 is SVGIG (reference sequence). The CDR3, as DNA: TGTGCCTGGAGAAGACAGGGGGTAAACACTGAAGCTTTCTTT. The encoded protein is CAWRRQGVNTEAFF.

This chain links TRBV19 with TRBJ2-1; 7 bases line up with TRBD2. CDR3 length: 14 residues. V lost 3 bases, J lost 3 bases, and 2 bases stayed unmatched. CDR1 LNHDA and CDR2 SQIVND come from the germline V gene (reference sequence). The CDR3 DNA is TGTGCCAGTAGTATCCTAGCGGACTACAATGAGCAGTTCTTC. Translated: CASSILADYNEQFF.

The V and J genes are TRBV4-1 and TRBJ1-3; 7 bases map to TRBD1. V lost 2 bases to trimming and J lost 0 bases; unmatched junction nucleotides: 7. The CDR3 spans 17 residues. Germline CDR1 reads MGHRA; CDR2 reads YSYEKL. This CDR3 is CASSQRGQSSSGNTIYF. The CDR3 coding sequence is TGCGCCAGCAGCCAAAGGGGACAGTCAAGCTCTGGAAACACCATATATTTT.

The CDR3 spells CATSSESGGYGYTF. CDR3 bases: TGTGCCACCAGCAGTGAATCAGGGGGCTATGGCTACACCTTC. The chain is built from TRBV15 and TRBJ1-2; the match to TRBD1 covers 7 bases. Germline trimming cut 3 bases from V and 4 bases from J; bases unmatched to any gene: 5. The CDR3 extends over 14 amino acids. Germline V CDR1 and CDR2: LNHNV, YYDKDF (reference sequence).

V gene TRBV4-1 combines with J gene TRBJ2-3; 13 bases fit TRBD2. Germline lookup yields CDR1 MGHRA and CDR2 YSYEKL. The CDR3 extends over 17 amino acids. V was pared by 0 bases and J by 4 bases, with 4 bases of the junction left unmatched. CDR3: CASSQEWTSGGADTQYF. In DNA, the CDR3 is TGCGCCAGCAGCCAAGAGTGGACTAGCGGGGGTGCAGATACGCAGTATTTT.